This T cell receptor beta chain derives from a study of cytomegalovirus exposure and HLA in healthy donors. Findings and caveats of the study: Immune exposure information comprised only CMV serostatus.

Comment on this clone: Its antigen remains unidentified.

Primers included in the PCR were 60 Vbeta and 13 Jbeta primers. Here immunoSEQ multiplex PCR was the method, and the copy in TCRdb shows in-frame clones only, minus some. The sample lists roughly 110,000 clones; under 70% were seen once. The receptor was derived from a man aged 18 to 35 in good health and CMV-seropositive. The specimen sequenced was PBMCs.

The CDR3 is CASSLNTGYTF. CDR3 nucleotides: TGTGCCAGCAGTTTGAACACTGGCTACACCTTC. The chain employs TRBV28 and TRBJ1-2; no firm D call. Trimming shortened V by 3 bases and J by 7 bases, and 6 bases separated the two germline ends. CDR1 is MDHEN and CDR2 is SYDVKM in the germline V gene. This CDR3 spans 11 amino acids.